This T cell receptor beta chain was profiled in a study of cytomegalovirus exposure and HLA in healthy donors. Assay: immunoSEQ multiplex PCR; the TCRdb copy retains only in-frame clones and omits some. The sample records about 65,000 clones, under 95% being singletons. V was trimmed by 5 bases and J by 0 bases, leaving 20 bases between them. The CDR3 covers 17 residues. The V gene's germline CDR1 is SGHTA and CDR2 FQGNSA. The TCR was taken from a woman aged 18-30 years in good health and CMV-seronegative. The specimen sequenced was PBMCs. This chain joins TRBV7-2 and TRBJ2-7, with D tentatively TRBD1 (5 bases). The chain's CDR3 is CASSPYGQGLSSYEQYF. In DNA, the CDR3 is TGTGCCAGCAGCCCCTATGGTCAGGGATTAAGCTCCTACGAGCAGTACTTC.